Each of the 27 T cell receptor beta chains below was sequenced from the same sample in a study of T cell clonotyping in hematopoietic cell transplantation. TCRdb's table, derived via immunoSEQ multiplex PCR, lists solely in-frame clones and lacks some. The sample yields about 15,000 clones, 85% seen once. The material was PBMCs, obtained 100 days after allogeneic stem cell transplant. The receptors shown here come from a male patient aged 60-70 years who had an allogeneic stem cell transplant from a related donor, so the T cells may come from the graft donor. Some clones in this sample may be carry-over from other donors' samples.

The gene calls are TRBV5-4 and TRBJ2-7; D might be TRBD1 (5 bases). Trimming shortened V by 2 bases and J by 2 bases, and 11 bases separated the two germline ends. The CDR3 covers 14 residues. CDR1 and CDR2 (germline): SGHNT, YYREEE (reference sequence). This CDR3 is CASSFSQGAYEQYF. The CDR3 DNA sequence: TGTGCCAGCAGCTTTTCTCAAGGGGCCTACGAGCAGTACTTC.

V and J are TRBV30 and TRBJ1-4; D unresolved. The V and J ends lost 4 bases and 5 bases respectively, with 8 bases between them. CDR3 size: 12 residues. Germline V gene data show CDR1 as GTSNPN and CDR2 as SVGIG (reference sequence). In DNA, the CDR3 is TGTGCCTGGACCAGACGGAATGAAAAACTGTTTTTT. This gives the protein CAWTRRNEKLFF.

The rearrangement uses TRBV25-1 and TRBJ1-6; the D gene is possibly TRBD1 (6 bases). The germline V and J ends were trimmed by 4 bases and 12 bases, with 19 bases remaining between them. CDR1 is MGHDK, CDR2 SYGVNS, per germline. The CDR3 consists of 15 residues. In DNA form, the CDR3 reads TGTGCCAGCAGTGCGAGGGGGGAGGGCTATAGACCCCTCCACTTT. Amino acids: CASSARGEGYRPLHF.

This chain connects TRBV19 to TRBJ2-7; weak D call: TRBD2 (6 bases). Per germline, CDR1 LNHDA and CDR2 SQIVND (reference sequence). The V and J ends lost 6 bases and 2 bases respectively, with 14 bases between them. There are 14 residues in the CDR3. The CDR3: CASRELALPYEQYF. The DNA for the CDR3 is TGTGCCAGTAGAGAACTAGCACTACCCTACGAGCAGTACTTC.

V is TRBV27 and J is TRBJ2-7; D is unclear. The CDR3 has 13 amino acids. V gave up 1 base and J gave up 3 bases, with 7 bases separating them. Germline V CDR1 and CDR2: MNHEY, SMNVEV (reference sequence). The CDR3 is CASSLLVGYEQYF. The CDR3 DNA reads as TGTGCCAGCAGTTTATTGGTGGGCTACGAGCAGTACTTC.

V and J are TRBV7-2 and TRBJ2-5; 8 bases map to TRBD2. With 2 bases clipped from V and 5 bases from J, the junction kept 4 bases outside the gene matches. Per germline, CDR1 SGHTA and CDR2 FQGNSA. There are 14 residues in the CDR3. The CDR3 spells CASSLPGGMETQYF. CDR3 sequence (DNA): TGTGCCAGCAGCTTACCGGGGGGGATGGAGACCCAGTACTTC. Based on the CDR3 plus reference TRBV7-2 and TRBJ2-5, the full variable domain is GAGVSQSPSNKVTEKGKDVELRCDPISGHTALYWYRQSLGQGLEFLIYFQGNSAPDKSGLPSDRFSAERTGGSVSTLTIQRTQQEDSAVYLCASSLPGGMETQYFGPGTRLLVL.

This clone was seen once. This chain connects TRBV2 to TRBJ1-5; 10 nucleotides match TRBD1. The CDR3 totals 15 residues. The germline CDR1 and CDR2 sequences are SNHLY and FYNNEI. V lost 4 bases to trimming and J lost 6 bases; unmatched junction nucleotides: 6. The CDR3 reads CASSGLGQGIQPQHF. CDR3 DNA sequence: TGTGCCAGCAGTGGATTGGGACAGGGGATTCAGCCCCAGCATTTT.

Only a few counts were recorded for this clone. This chain links TRBV5-5 with TRBJ1-2, with TRBD1 matching over 9 bases. CDR1 and CDR2 (germline): SGHKS, YYEKEE (reference sequence). The CDR3 consists of 15 residues. V lost 4 bases and J lost 12; bases outside the gene matches: 16. Written as DNA, the CDR3 is TGTGCCAGCAGCGCGGACCGGGACAGGGTTTTCGTCAACACCTTC. This gives the protein CASSADRDRVFVNTF.

The chain joins TRBV2 to TRBJ2-3; no clear D. CDR1 is SNHLY, CDR2 FYNNEI, per germline. Deletions cut 2 bases from V and 0 bases from J, with 6 bases between. The CDR3 contains 14 residues. The CDR3 DNA reads as TGTGCCAGCAGTGAACTGGTCAGCACAGATACGCAGTATTTT. Its protein is CASSELVSTDTQYF.

The chain links TRBV4-3 to TRBJ1-5; D possibly corresponds to TRBD1 (6 bases). Germline V CDR1 and CDR2: LGHNA, YSLEER. Between the trimmed V and J ends, which lost 0 bases and 5 bases, there was a span of 11 bases. The CDR3 has 15 residues. In nucleotides, the CDR3 is TGCGCCAGCAGCCAAGATCAGGGGCGGCATCAGCCCCAGCATTTT. Its translation is CASSQDQGRHQPQHF.

The V call is TRBV19, the J call TRBJ1-1; D gene unclear. V shed 4 bases and J shed 0 bases, with 12 bases lying between them. The germline CDR1 and CDR2 sequences are LNHDA and SQIVND (reference sequence). The CDR3 covers 15 residues. The CDR3: CASSTPLAVNTEAFF. CDR3 in DNA: TGTGCCAGTAGTACCCCCCTGGCAGTGAACACTGAAGCTTTCTTT.

The V call is TRBV5-1, the J call TRBJ1-6, with 7 bases identical to TRBD1. This CDR3 has 14 residues. V lost 2 bases to trimming and J lost 7 bases; unmatched junction nucleotides: 3. Per germline, CDR1 SGHRS and CDR2 YFSETQ. CDR3 sequence: CASSLGTENSPLHF. In DNA form, the CDR3 reads TGCGCCAGCAGCTTAGGGACAGAGAATTCACCCCTCCACTTT.

The chain links TRBV9 to TRBJ2-3; D unclear. Trimming left V 0 bases short and J 5 bases short, with 7 bases between. Looked up from germline, CDR1 is SGDLS and CDR2 is YYNGEE. The CDR3 is made up of 13 amino acids. The CDR3 coding sequence is TGTGCCAGCAGCGTAGTTCTGGGAGATACGCAGTATTTT. The encoded protein is CASSVVLGDTQYF.

This chain uses TRBV10-3 with TRBJ1-1, with a weak D call TRBD1 (5 bases). The V and J ends lost 3 bases and 2 bases respectively, with 19 bases between them. The germline V gene encodes CDR1 ENHRY and CDR2 SYGVKD. The CDR3 extends over 17 amino acids. The CDR3 nucleotides read TGTGCCATCAGTGATGGGGGGAAGAGGGGAGTCAACACTGAAGCTTTCTTT. Its translation: CAISDGGKRGVNTEAFF.

The gene calls are TRBV6-1 and TRBJ1-1; D unclear. Germline V CDR1 and CDR2: MNHNS, SASEGT. V was clipped by 3 bases and J by 3 bases, with 8 bases between them. CDR3 length equals 13 residues. The CDR3, as DNA: TGTGCCAGCAGTGAGGTGTCGTACACTGAAGCTTTCTTT. It codes for CASSEVSYTEAFF.

This chain connects TRBV7-9 to TRBJ1-2; no firm D call. This CDR3 has 14 residues. Trimming stripped 5 bases from V and 0 bases from J, with 10 bases between. Germline V CDR1 and CDR2: SEHNR, FQNEAQ (reference sequence). This CDR3 is CASSLGYSNYGYTF. The CDR3 DNA reads as TGTGCCAGCAGCCTGGGATATTCTAACTATGGCTACACCTTC.

The chain combines TRBV4-2 with TRBJ1-2; TRBD1 is a possible D gene (6 bases). V lost 2 bases, J lost 6 bases, and 19 bases lay in between. CDR1 is LGHNA, CDR2 YNFKEQ, per germline. CDR3 length equals 16 residues. CDR3 amino acids: CASSQIEPDRKNGYTF. The CDR3 DNA reads TGTGCCAGCAGCCAAATAGAACCCGACAGGAAGAATGGCTACACCTTC.

The chain links TRBV6-5 to TRBJ1-1; 9 nucleotides align to TRBD1. The CDR3 extends over 13 amino acids. The J segment lost 5 bases and the V segment lost 6 bases, leaving 4 bases of the junction unmatched. Germline CDR1 reads MNHEY; CDR2 reads SVGAGI. CDR3 region: CASSGTGITEAFF. DNA for the CDR3: TGTGCCAGCAGCGGGACAGGGATTACTGAAGCTTTCTTT.

This chain joins TRBV10-3 and TRBJ1-2, with D possibly matching TRBD1 (5 bases). The germline V and J ends were trimmed by 5 bases and 5 bases, with 9 bases remaining between them. CDR1 ENHRY and CDR2 SYGVKD come from the germline V gene. The CDR3 totals 12 residues. The CDR3 DNA is TGTGCCATCAGTCAAGGGGCATATGGCTACACCTTC. This gives the protein CAISQGAYGYTF.

This clone was observed a single time. J is TRBJ2-3 and V is TRBV30; D remains ambiguous. Between the trimmed V and J ends, which lost 3 bases and 6 bases, there was a span of 10 bases. The CDR3 has 12 residues. From germline, CDR1 is GTSNPN and CDR2 SVGIG (reference sequence). CDR3 nucleotide sequence: TGTGCCTGGAGGCCTCTTGTGGATACGCAGTATTTT. This codes for CAWRPLVDTQYF.

CDR3 sequence: CSGAGTGERGYTF. CDR3 nucleotide sequence: TGCAGCGGCGCCGGGACAGGGGAACGTGGCTACACCTTC. This chain uses TRBV29-1 with TRBJ1-2; TRBD1 agrees at 10 bases. V shed 7 bases and J 7 bases; nucleotides not matched to a gene: 9. There are 13 residues in the CDR3. Germline V gene sequence: CDR1 SQVTM, CDR2 ANQGSEA.

This clone was picked up a small number of times. The J gene is TRBJ1-2, the V gene TRBV5-4; TRBD1 matches 8 bases. From germline, CDR1 is SGHNT and CDR2 YYREEE (reference sequence). The CDR3 loop spans 13 amino acids. V trimming: 4 bases; J trimming: 8 bases; junction bases outside the gene matches: 7. The CDR3 spells CASSPTGGDGYTF. The CDR3 DNA sequence: TGTGCCAGCAGCCCAACAGGGGGTGACGGCTACACCTTC.

This rearrangement joins TRBV11-3 to TRBJ2-7, with 10 bases aligning to TRBD1. The V segment lost 3 bases and the J segment 1 base; nucleotides outside the gene matches: 3. This CDR3 contains 15 residues. Germline CDR1 is SGHNT and CDR2 is YENEEA. This chain's CDR3 is CASSFTGQGSYEQYF. The CDR3 DNA sequence: TGTGCCAGCAGCTTTACGGGACAGGGGTCCTACGAGCAGTACTTC. Together with reference TRBV11-3 and TRBJ2-7, the CDR3 gives the full variable domain: EAGVVQSPRYKIIEKKQPVAFWCNPISGHNTLYWYLQNLGQGPELLIRYENEEAVDDSQLPKDRFSAERLKGVDSTLKIQPAELGDSAVYLCASSFTGQGSYEQYFGPGTRLTVT.

V is TRBV7-2 and J is TRBJ2-5, with D unclear. The germline V gene encodes CDR1 SGHTA and CDR2 FQGNSA. This CDR3 region has 15 residues. Trimming stripped 1 base from V and 3 bases from J, with 12 bases between. DNA of the CDR3: TGTGCCAGCAGCTTAGTGAGCGTAACGAAAGAGACCCAGTACTTC. It specifies CASSLVSVTKETQYF. Together with reference TRBV7-2 and TRBJ2-5, the CDR3 gives the full variable domain: GAGVSQSPSNKVTEKGKDVELRCDPISGHTALYWYRQSLGQGLEFLIYFQGNSAPDKSGLPSDRFSAERTGGSVSTLTIQRTQQEDSAVYLCASSLVSVTKETQYFGPGTRLLVL.

The chain links TRBV21-1 to TRBJ2-7; the table's D gene call, TRBD1, was not cross checked with the DNA. TRBV21-1 is a recognized pseudogene. The CDR3 extends over 14 amino acids. The CDR3 spells CASYPRTGFYEQYF. Written as DNA, the CDR3 is TGTGCCAGCTACCCTAGGACAGGCTTCTACGAGCAGTACTTC.

This chain connects TRBV4-3 to TRBJ2-1; TRBD1 matches at 8 bases. Germline loops: CDR1 LGHNA, CDR2 YSLEER. V gave up 0 bases and J gave up 6 bases; unmatched junction bases: 13. The CDR3 extends over 18 amino acids. CDR3 amino acids: CASSQDLGRDRWFNEQFF. The CDR3 nucleotides are TGCGCCAGCAGCCAAGATCTAGGCCGGGACAGGTGGTTCAATGAGCAGTTCTTC.

Here the CDR3 reads CASSQDLGGRGGAQYF. DNA of the CDR3: TGTGCCAGCAGCCAAGATTTAGGGGGCCGGGGCGGGGCCCAGTACTTC. The rearrangement joins TRBV4-2 to TRBJ2-5; a weak D match, TRBD1 (7 bases). In germline, CDR1 is LGHNA, CDR2 YNFKEQ. The germline V and J ends were trimmed by 0 bases and 9 bases, with 20 bases remaining between them. CDR3 length: 16 residues.